Listed below are T cell receptor beta chains from one sample, sequenced in a study of blood T cells in healthy people across ages. Each CDR3 protein gets one entry after TCRdb re-called the 5' RACE reads with MiXCR. The sample has approximately 800,000 distinct CDR3 sequences; 46% are singletons. Sequences were obtained from blood. Every receptor here comes from a man aged 80 or over in good health. Each CDR3 is given with its conserved first and last residue. The D gene is left open where the match is weak. A clone size is listed for some rows: how often the clone was seen (once, few, many), or a class if it is expanded.

V	J	size	D	CDR3	DNA
TRBV3-1	TRBJ2-7	.	TRBD2	CASSPTSGDSYEQYF	TGTGCCAGCAGCCCGACTAGCGGGGACTCCTACGAGCAGTACTTC
TRBV9	TRBJ1-2	.	.	CASSAPRAIYGYTF	TGTGCCAGCAGCGCCCCCCGGGCAATCTATGGCTACACCTTC
TRBV11-3	TRBJ2-5	few	TRBD2	CASSSGLAGEEQYF	TGTGCCAGCAGCTCCGGACTAGCGGGAGAGGAGCAGTACTTC
TRBV7-8	TRBJ2-5	.	TRBD1	CASSWGQSFNNEQYF	TGTGCCAGCAGCTGGGGACAGTCTTTTAACAATGAGCAGTACTTC
TRBV7-2	TRBJ2-5	.	.	CASSLTSGDQETQYF	TGTGCCAGCAGCTTAACAAGCGGTGACCAAGAGACCCAGTACTTC
TRBV6-2/TRBV6-3	TRBJ2-5	.	TRBD1	CTSTQRGQVGETQYF	TGTACCAGCACTCAACGAGGACAGGTGGGGGAGACCCAGTACTTC
TRBV7-2	TRBJ2-4	few	TRBD2	CASSSNAGGPKNIQYF	TGTGCCAGCAGCTCTAATGCGGGAGGGCCCAAAAACATTCAGTACTTC
TRBV29-1	TRBJ2-1	.	TRBD1	CSIGDRGPNEQFF	TGCAGTATTGGGGACAGGGGGCCCAATGAGCAGTTCTTC
TRBV9	TRBJ2-2	few	TRBD2	CASSAAGLADGELFF	TGTGCCAGCAGCGCCGCGGGACTAGCCGACGGGGAGCTGTTTTTT
TRBV12-3/TRBV12-4	TRBJ2-1	.	TRBD1	CASNPPGQGYNEQFF	TGTGCCAGCAATCCACCGGGACAGGGCTACAATGAGCAGTTCTTC
TRBV20-1	TRBJ2-1	.	TRBD2	CSARVGLAGGHSYNEQFF	TGCAGTGCTAGAGTAGGGCTAGCGGGGGGGCACTCCTACAATGAGCAGTTCTTC
TRBV5-1	TRBJ2-5	many	TRBD2	CASSLSPLAGVLETQYF	TGCGCCAGCAGCCTCTCTCCACTAGCGGGAGTGTTAGAGACCCAGTACTTC
TRBV28	TRBJ1-1	.	.	CASKGGGRTEAFF	TGTGCCAGCAAAGGGGGGGGGAGAACTGAAGCTTTCTTT
TRBV5-1	TRBJ2-3	once	.	CASRSQGTDTQYF	TGCGCCAGCAGATCCCAGGGCACAGATACGCAGTATTTT
TRBV7-2	TRBJ2-3	.	.	CASSTRRNTQYF	TGTGCCAGCAGCACCCGACGGAATACGCAGTATTTT
TRBV28	TRBJ2-3	.	.	CATTGTTDTQYF	TGTGCCACCACGGGAACCACAGATACGCAGTATTTT
TRBV6-5	TRBJ2-7	.	.	CASKGVYEQYF	TGTGCCAGCAAGGGGGTCTACGAGCAGTACTTC
TRBV20-1	TRBJ2-5	.	.	CSASGIGYETQYF	TGCAGTGCTAGCGGGATCGGATACGAGACCCAGTACTTC
TRBV28	TRBJ1-5	.	.	CASSAIFQGSNQPQHF	TGTGCCAGCAGTGCCATTTTTCAGGGCAGCAATCAGCCCCAGCATTTT
TRBV7-6	TRBJ2-3	few	TRBD2	CASSKTPRSSGASTDTQYF	TGTGCCAGCAGCAAAACCCCCCGATCTAGCGGTGCTAGCACAGATACGCAGTATTTT
TRBV20-1	TRBJ2-5	many	TRBD2	CSASGSGISETQYF	TGCAGTGCTAGTGGTAGCGGGATTTCGGAGACCCAGTACTTC
TRBV30	TRBJ1-2	.	.	CAWNFRGSGGYTF	TGTGCCTGGAATTTTAGGGGCTCAGGTGGCTACACCTTC